A selection of T cell receptor beta chains follows, all from one sample in a study of T cells and Merkel cell carcinoma outcomes. The table came from immunoSEQ multiplex PCR; TCRdb's copy has only in-frame clones and leaves some out. The table has about 19,000 clones, 82% seen once; the top ten hold roughly 3.3%. The sample consisted of tumor tissue from Merkel cell carcinoma. Source of these receptors: a human donor with Merkel cell carcinoma. CDR3s include the opening cysteine and the closing phenylalanine or tryptophan. A D gene is named only where the DNA matches it firmly. Clone sizes are given selectively: once, few, many, or a class where the clone is expanded.

TGTGCCAGCAGCTTCCTGGGGACAACGGACTATGGCTACACCTTC	CASSFLGTTDYGYTF	TRBV13	15	.	.	TRBJ1-2
TGTGCCAGTAGCACCACAGATACGCAGTATTTT	CASSTTDTQYF	TRBV19	11	.	.	TRBJ2-3
TGTGCCATCCGGGACAGACAACAAGAGACCCAGTACTTC	CAIRDRQQETQYF	TRBV5-4	13	TRBD1	once	TRBJ2-5
TGTGCTAGTGGTTTGTTCGAGGGCAATGAGCAGTTCTTC	CASGLFEGNEQFF	TRBV12-5	13	.	once	TRBJ2-1
TGCGCCAGCAGCTCCCTACGGAGCAATGAGCAGTTCTTC	CASSSLRSNEQFF	TRBV5-1	13	.	.	TRBJ2-1
TGTGCCAGCAGCCGGACGGAGCTTAGTCCTATCTACAATGAGCAGTTCTTC	CASSRTELSPIYNEQFF	TRBV5-8	17	.	.	TRBJ2-1
TGTGCCAGCAGCTTAGGTCCCGGGAGGGCCTACGAGCAGTACTTC	CASSLGPGRAYEQYF	TRBV7-6	15	TRBD2	.	TRBJ2-7
TGTGCCAGCAGCTTTGTCCCGGGCCGATCCTACGAGCAGTACTTC	CASSFVPGRSYEQYF	TRBV7-8	15	.	once	TRBJ2-7
TGTGCCAGCAGTACGGACTCGAACACCGGGGAGCTGTTTTTT	CASSTDSNTGELFF	TRBV2	14	.	once	TRBJ2-2
TGTGCCAGCAGCTTGGCCCCCTGGAGGGCCCTGTATTTT	CASSLAPWRALYF	TRBV13	13	.	.	TRBJ2-3
TGTGCCAGCAGCTTCGGGCGCACAGATACGCAGTATTTT	CASSFGRTDTQYF	TRBV13	13	.	.	TRBJ2-3
TGTGCCAGCTCGGGACAGGCGGTTTACAATGAGCAGTTCTTC	CASSGQAVYNEQFF	TRBV2	14	TRBD1	.	TRBJ2-1
TGTGCCAGCAGTGAGGTGGATGTGGGAAACACCATATATTTT	CASSEVDVGNTIYF	TRBV25-1	14	.	.	TRBJ1-3
TGTGCCAGCAGCTTAGGGGGACAGGGGTATGGCTACACCTTC	CASSLGGQGYGYTF	TRBV11-2	14	TRBD1	.	TRBJ1-2
TGTGCTAGTGGTTTAGGAACTAGTCGTAGGAATGAGCAGTTCTTC	CASGLGTSRRNEQFF	TRBV12-5	15	.	once	TRBJ2-1
TGTGCCTGGGGCCTCAGGGTCGGGGAGCTGTTTTTT	CAWGLRVGELFF	TRBV30	12	.	.	TRBJ2-2